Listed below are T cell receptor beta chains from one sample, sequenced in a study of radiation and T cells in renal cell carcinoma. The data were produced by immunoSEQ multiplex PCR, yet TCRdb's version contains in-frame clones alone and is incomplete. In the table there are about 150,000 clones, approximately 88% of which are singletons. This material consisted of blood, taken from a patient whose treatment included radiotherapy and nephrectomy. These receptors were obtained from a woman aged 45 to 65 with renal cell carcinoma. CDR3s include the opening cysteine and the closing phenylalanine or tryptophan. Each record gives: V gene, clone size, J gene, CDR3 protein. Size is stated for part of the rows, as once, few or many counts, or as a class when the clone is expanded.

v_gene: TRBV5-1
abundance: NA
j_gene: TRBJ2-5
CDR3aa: CASRPTGGGETQYF

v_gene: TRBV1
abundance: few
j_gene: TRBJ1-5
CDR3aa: CTSSQVGSNQPQHF

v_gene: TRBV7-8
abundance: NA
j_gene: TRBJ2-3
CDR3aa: CASSFIDTQYF

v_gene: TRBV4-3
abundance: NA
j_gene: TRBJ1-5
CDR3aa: CASSPRGRTDFYIYSNQPQHF

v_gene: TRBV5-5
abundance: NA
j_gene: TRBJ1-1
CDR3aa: CASSLRDRVDTEAFF

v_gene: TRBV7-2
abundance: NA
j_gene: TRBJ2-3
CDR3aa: CASSLVGGTDTQYF

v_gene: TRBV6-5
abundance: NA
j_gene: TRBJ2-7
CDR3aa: CASTAGTGYEQYF

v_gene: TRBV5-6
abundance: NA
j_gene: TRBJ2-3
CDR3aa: CASSPGTGDSTDTQYF

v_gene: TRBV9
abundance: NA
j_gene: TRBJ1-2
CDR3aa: CASSPTGTLQGGYTF

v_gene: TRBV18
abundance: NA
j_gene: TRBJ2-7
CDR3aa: CASSGGVSYEQYF

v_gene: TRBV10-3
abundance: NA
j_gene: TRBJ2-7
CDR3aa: CAISESVPRTGVEQYF

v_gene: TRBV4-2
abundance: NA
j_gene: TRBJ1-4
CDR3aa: CASSRKPSGPSNEKLFF

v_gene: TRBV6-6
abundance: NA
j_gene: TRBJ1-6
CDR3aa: CASSTYRAPLHF

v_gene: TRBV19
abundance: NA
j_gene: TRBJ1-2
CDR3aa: CASSLRPANYGYTF

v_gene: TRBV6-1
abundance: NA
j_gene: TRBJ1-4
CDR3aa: CASSETRTSEKLFF

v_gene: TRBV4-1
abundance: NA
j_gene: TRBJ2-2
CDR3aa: CASSQGAGGPYTGELFF

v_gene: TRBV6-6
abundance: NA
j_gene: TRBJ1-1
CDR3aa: CASRRDRYMNTEAFF

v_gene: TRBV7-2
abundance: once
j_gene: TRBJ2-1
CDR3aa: CASSLGQGLRRQFF

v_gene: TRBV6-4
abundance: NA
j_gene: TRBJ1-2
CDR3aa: CASSASTGDSSYTF

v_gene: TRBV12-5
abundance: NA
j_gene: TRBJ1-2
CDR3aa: CASGLLYGYTF

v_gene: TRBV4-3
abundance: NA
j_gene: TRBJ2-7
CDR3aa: CASSQDWDRPVYEQYF

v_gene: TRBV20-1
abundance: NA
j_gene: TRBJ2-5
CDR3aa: CSAEREETQYF

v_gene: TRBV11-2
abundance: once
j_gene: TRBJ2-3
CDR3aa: CASSFGGLAGITDTQYF

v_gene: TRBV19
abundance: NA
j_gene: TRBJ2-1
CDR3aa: CASSIDGGPSSYNEQFF

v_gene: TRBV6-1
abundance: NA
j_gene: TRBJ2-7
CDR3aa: CASREADRVVYEQYF

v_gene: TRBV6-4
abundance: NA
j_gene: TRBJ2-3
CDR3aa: CASRLSQLGTGGNDTQYF